This is a list of T cell receptor beta chains from one sample in a study of control samples from healthy donors and cancer patients. Repertoires were generated with immunoSEQ multiplex PCR, while TCRdb's copy carries only in-frame clones and drops some. The data show roughly 130,000 clones, with approximately 90% seen just once and 2% to 2.5% held by the top ten. Sequencing input: blood. The receptors derive from a man between 18 and 29 years old in good health. Each CDR3 is given with its conserved first and last residue. A D gene is named only where the DNA matches it firmly. Size is stated for part of the rows, as once, few or many counts, or as a class when the clone is expanded.

>-|TRBJ1-1|-|TRBV7-2|14
TGTGCCAGCAGCTTAAGGGGGGTTCGCACTGAAGCTTTCTTT
CASSLRGVRTEAFF
>TRBD1|TRBJ2-3|-|TRBV9|16
TGTGCCAGCAGCGTAGAAGTACAGGGGGGCCCAGATACGCAGTATTTT
CASSVEVQGGPDTQYF
>-|TRBJ2-7|-|TRBV7-2|12
TGTGCCAGCAAAGCGGCGTCCTACGAGCAGTACTTC
CASKAASYEQYF
>TRBD1|TRBJ2-7|-|TRBV28|12
TGTGCCAGCAGCCTGACAGGGGGTGAGCAGTACTTC
CASSLTGGEQYF
>-|TRBJ2-3|once|TRBV4-3|16
TGCGCCAGCAGCCAAGATTGGAACGCAGACCCGAATACGCAGTATTTT
CASSQDWNADPNTQYF
>TRBD2|TRBJ2-3|once|TRBV4-1|18
TGCGCCAGCAGCCAGGGCGGGGGGAGTTTATCGGGCACAGATACGCAGTATTTT
CASSQGGGSLSGTDTQYF
>TRBD2|TRBJ2-7|-|TRBV5-1|14
TGCGCCAGCAGCTGGGGGACTAGCGAGTACGAGCAGTACTTC
CASSWGTSEYEQYF
>-|TRBJ2-3|-|TRBV6-2/TRBV6-3|16
TGTGCCAGCAGTTACGGGGTAGCAGCCAGCACAGATACGCAGTATTTT
CASSYGVAASTDTQYF
>TRBD1|TRBJ1-5|-|TRBV7-2|18
TGTGCCAGCACCCGGGGGGCAGGGGGGTCATTAGGCAATCAGCCCCAGCATTTT
CASTRGAGGSLGNQPQHF
>TRBD1|TRBJ1-5|-|TRBV28|15
TGTGCCAGCACTCCCGGGACAGGGGGTTCTCAGCCCCAGCATTTT
CASTPGTGGSQPQHF
>-|TRBJ1-6|-|TRBV4-1|15
TGCGCCAGCAGCGAATACACAGGCCATAATTCACCCCTCCACTTT
CASSEYTGHNSPLHF
>-|TRBJ1-5|-|TRBV19|14
TGTGCCAGTAAGTCCGGGACTTTCAATCAGCCCCAGCATTTT
CASKSGTFNQPQHF
>TRBD2|TRBJ2-2|-|TRBV9|15
TGTGCCAGCAGCTCCGGGGGGGGGACCACCGGGGAGCTGTTTTTT
CASSSGGGTTGELFF
>TRBD1|TRBJ2-4|-|TRBV30|16
TGTGCCTGGAGTCAGGGGGTAAATTTAGCCAAAAACATTCAGTACTTC
CAWSQGVNLAKNIQYF
>-|TRBJ1-1|-|TRBV27|10
TGTGCCACCCTACGGGGTGAAGCTTTCTTT
CATLRGEAFF
>TRBD1|TRBJ1-2|-|TRBV13|14
TGTGCCAGCAGCACCGGGACAGGGGGCCGTGGCTACACCTTC
CASSTGTGGRGYTF
>-|TRBJ1-1|-|TRBV18|14
TGTGCCAGCTCACCATCCACAGTGAACACTGAAGCTTTCTTT
CASSPSTVNTEAFF
>TRBD1|TRBJ2-2|-|TRBV5-4|15
TGTGCCAGCAGCTCCCGGGACAGGGCAACCGGGGAGCTGTTTTTT
CASSSRDRATGELFF
>-|TRBJ2-1|-|TRBV24-1|15
TGTGCCACCAGTGGGGCGCCAGGCTCCTACAATGAGCAGTTCTTC
CATSGAPGSYNEQFF
>-|TRBJ2-5|-|TRBV30|14
TGTGCCTGGAGTGTAAATTCAGGGGAAGAGACCCAGTACTTC
CAWSVNSGEETQYF
>-|TRBJ1-1|-|TRBV29-1|13
TGCAGCGTTGAGGGCAGTATTTGGACTGAAGCTTTCTTT
CSVEGSIWTEAFF
>TRBD2|TRBJ2-1|-|TRBV6-6|16
TGTGCCAGCAGTGGCCCATCGGGGGGCTCCTACAATGAGCAGTTCTTC
CASSGPSGGSYNEQFF
>-|TRBJ2-3|-|TRBV27|13
TGTGCCAGCAGCGGGGCCTGGGTGGATACGCAGTATTTT
CASSGAWVDTQYF
>-|TRBJ2-3|-|TRBV27|15
TGTGCCAGCAGAGGGGTCGACGGTGCTGCAGATACGCAGTATTTT
CASRGVDGAADTQYF
>TRBD2|TRBJ2-1|-|TRBV5-6|15
TGTGCCAGCCGGGACTCCGGGAGGGCCGGGAATGAGCAGTTCTTC
CASRDSGRAGNEQFF
>TRBD1|TRBJ1-5|-|TRBV27|14
TGTGCCAGCAGTCCTGGGCAGGGGGAACAGCCCCAGCATTTT
CASSPGQGEQPQHF
>TRBD2|TRBJ2-1|-|TRBV4-3|17
TGCGCCAGCAGCCAAGATCTAGCGGGAGGGCCTATGAATGAGCAGTTCTTC
CASSQDLAGGPMNEQFF
>-|TRBJ2-1|few|TRBV7-9|12
TGTGCCAGCAGCTGGGGGAACAATGAGCAGTTCTTC
CASSWGNNEQFF
>-|TRBJ1-1|-|TRBV5-4|16
TGTGCCAGCAGCTTATCCTCGGGGGGTTGGAACACTGAAGCTTTCTTT
CASSLSSGGWNTEAFF
>-|TRBJ2-1|-|TRBV7-7|15
TGTGCCAGCAGCTTAACTGGGAGCTCCTACAATGAGCAGTTCTTC
CASSLTGSSYNEQFF
>TRBD2|TRBJ2-1|-|TRBV19|12
TGTGCCAGTAATGGCGGGAGGGACGAGCAGTTCTTC
CASNGGRDEQFF
>-|TRBJ1-2|-|TRBV12-3/TRBV12-4|13
TGTGCCAGCAGTTTACTCAAGAGGGACCAGTACACCTTC
CASSLLKRDQYTF
>-|TRBJ1-1|-|TRBV18|13
TGTGCCAGCTCACCCCAGGGGAACACTGAAGCTTTCTTT
CASSPQGNTEAFF
>TRBD1|TRBJ2-1|-|TRBV11-3|15
TGTGCCAGCAGCTCCCGGGACAGGGAGGGCAATGAGCAGTTCTTC
CASSSRDREGNEQFF
>TRBD2|TRBJ2-5|-|TRBV4-2|16
TGTGCCAGCAGCCAGGAAGGCGGGGGGGCCCGGGAGACCCAGTACTTC
CASSQEGGGARETQYF
>TRBD1|TRBJ1-5|-|TRBV6-1|18
TGTGCCAGCAGTGAAAGGACAGGGGGGATCGGGAGCAATCAGCCCCAGCATTTT
CASSERTGGIGSNQPQHF
>-|TRBJ1-3|-|TRBV7-9|14
TGTGCCAGCAGCCCATGGACAGAGGGAAACACCATATATTTT
CASSPWTEGNTIYF
>-|TRBJ1-1|-|TRBV21-1|16
TGTGCCAGCAGCAAAGGGGGGGGCTACATGAACACTGAAGCTTTCTTT
CASSKGGGYMNTEAFF
>-|TRBJ2-1|-|TRBV27|12
TGTGCCAGCAGTTTAAGGGGGAATGAGCAGTTCTTC
CASSLRGNEQFF
>-|TRBJ1-2|-|TRBV28|12
TGTGCCAGCAGCCAATGGGGGTCCGGCTACACCTTC
CASSQWGSGYTF
>-|TRBJ2-1|-|TRBV29-1|13
TGCAGCGTCCCGGAGCAGGAGGGCAATGAGCAGTTCTTC
CSVPEQEGNEQFF
>-|TRBJ2-2|-|TRBV2|15
TGTGCCAGCAGCGAAATTGGGGGATTTACCGGGGAGCTGTTTTTT
CASSEIGGFTGELFF
>-|TRBJ1-2|-|TRBV7-3|16
TGTGCCAGCAGCTTAGGCCCCGATAACCTAGGGTATGGCTACACCTTC
CASSLGPDNLGYGYTF
>-|TRBJ2-6|-|TRBV28|16
TGTGCCAGCAGTTTACTGCGAATCTCTGGGGCCAACGTCCTGACTTTC
CASSLLRISGANVLTF
>TRBD1|TRBJ1-2|-|TRBV28|13
TGTGCCATCAGACAGGGGTCGGACTATGGCTACACCTTC
CAIRQGSDYGYTF
>TRBD2|TRBJ2-1|-|TRBV2|16
TGTGCCAGCTCCCCGCAGCGGGAGAGCGTCCACAATGAGCAGTTCTTC
CASSPQRESVHNEQFF
>TRBD1|TRBJ1-2|few|TRBV6-5|14
TGTGCCAGCAGTTCCGGACAGGGGTTATATGGCTACACCTTC
CASSSGQGLYGYTF
>-|TRBJ1-2|-|TRBV12-3/TRBV12-4|13
TGTGCCAGCAGTTTCTCAGGGACCTATGGCTACACCTTC
CASSFSGTYGYTF